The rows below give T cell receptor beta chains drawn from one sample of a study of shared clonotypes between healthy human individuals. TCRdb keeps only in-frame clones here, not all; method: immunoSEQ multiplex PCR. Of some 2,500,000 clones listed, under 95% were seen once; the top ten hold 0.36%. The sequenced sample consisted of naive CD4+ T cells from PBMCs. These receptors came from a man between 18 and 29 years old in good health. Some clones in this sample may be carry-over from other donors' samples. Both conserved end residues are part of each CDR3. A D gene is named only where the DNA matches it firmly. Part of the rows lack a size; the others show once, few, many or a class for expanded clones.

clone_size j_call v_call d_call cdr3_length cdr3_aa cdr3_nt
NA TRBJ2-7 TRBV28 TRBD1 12 CAIGQGSYEQYF TGTGCCATTGGACAGGGGTCCTACGAGCAGTACTTC
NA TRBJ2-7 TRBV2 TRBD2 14 CASRGAGGRYEQYF TGTGCCAGCAGGGGAGCGGGAGGGCGCTACGAGCAGTACTTC
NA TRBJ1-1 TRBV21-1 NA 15 CASSRSQEESAEAFF TGTGCCAGCAGCAGATCACAGGAAGAAAGCGCTGAAGCTTTCTTT
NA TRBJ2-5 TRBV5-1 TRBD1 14 CASSTGTGQETQYF TGCGCCAGCAGCACCGGGACAGGACAAGAGACCCAGTACTTC
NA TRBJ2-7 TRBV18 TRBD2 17 CASSPYGLAGVAYEQYF TGTGCCAGCTCACCATACGGACTAGCGGGAGTAGCCTACGAGCAGTACTTC
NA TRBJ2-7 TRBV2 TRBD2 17 CASSEMESGRTGNEQYF TGTGCCAGCAGTGAAATGGAAAGCGGGAGGACAGGAAACGAGCAGTACTTC
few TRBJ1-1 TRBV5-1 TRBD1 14 CASSFGTGNTEAFF TGCGCCAGCAGCTTCGGGACAGGGAACACTGAAGCTTTCTTT
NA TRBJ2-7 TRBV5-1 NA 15 CASSLASRLGYEQYF TGCGCCAGCAGCTTGGCCTCCAGGTTGGGATACGAGCAGTACTTC
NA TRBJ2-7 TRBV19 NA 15 CASSHTDSLHYEQYF TGTGCCAGTAGTCATACGGACAGCCTACACTACGAGCAGTACTTC
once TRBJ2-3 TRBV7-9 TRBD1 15 CASSQQGAVTDTQYF TGTGCCAGCAGCCAACAGGGGGCGGTCACAGATACGCAGTATTTT
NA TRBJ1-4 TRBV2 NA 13 CAVTRERSGKLFF TGTGCCGTCACTCGCGAACGAAGTGGAAAACTGTTTTTT
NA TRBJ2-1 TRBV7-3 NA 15 CASSLMASGGNEQFF TGTGCCAGCAGCTTAATGGCTAGTGGGGGCAATGAGCAGTTCTTC
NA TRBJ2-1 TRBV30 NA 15 CAWSKKNKSGNEQFF TGTGCCTGGAGTAAAAAGAATAAAAGCGGGAATGAGCAGTTCTTC
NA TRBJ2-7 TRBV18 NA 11 CASSPSGEQYF TGTGCCAGCTCCCCGTCTGGCGAGCAGTACTTC
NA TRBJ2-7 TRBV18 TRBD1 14 CASSPITGDYEQYF TGTGCCAGCTCGCCAATAACAGGGGACTACGAGCAGTACTTC
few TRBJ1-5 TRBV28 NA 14 CASSPQGSLQPQHF TGTGCCAGCAGCCCTCAGGGGTCCCTTCAGCCCCAGCATTTT
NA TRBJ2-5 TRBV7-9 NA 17 CASSNFPQGGGQETQYF TGTGCCAGCAGCAATTTCCCACAGGGAGGGGGGCAAGAGACCCAGTACTTC
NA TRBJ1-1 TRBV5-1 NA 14 CASSFSRSNTEAFF TGCGCCAGCAGCTTCTCGCGGTCGAACACTGAAGCTTTCTTT
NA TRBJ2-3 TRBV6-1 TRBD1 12 CASSTGQGTQYF TGTGCCAGCTCAACAGGACAGGGTACGCAGTATTTT
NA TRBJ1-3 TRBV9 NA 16 CASSAFSGGEGNTIYF TGTGCCAGCAGCGCCTTCAGTGGGGGGGAAGGAAACACCATATATTTT
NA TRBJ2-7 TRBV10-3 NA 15 CAISESQAPSYEQYF TGTGCCATCAGTGAGTCGCAGGCTCCATCCTACGAGCAGTACTTC
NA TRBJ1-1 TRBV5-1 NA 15 CASRNPGTKNTEAFF TGCGCCAGCCGGAACCCCGGGACAAAGAACACTGAAGCTTTCTTT
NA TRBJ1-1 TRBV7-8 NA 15 CASSSLGRGSTEAFF TGTGCCAGCAGCTCCCTGGGTAGGGGCTCCACTGAAGCTTTCTTT
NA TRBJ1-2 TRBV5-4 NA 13 CASSAASGDGYTF TGTGCCAGCAGCGCCGCCTCGGGAGATGGCTACACCTTC
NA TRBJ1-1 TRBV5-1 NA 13 CASSLAQNTEAFF TGCGCCAGCAGCTTGGCTCAGAACACTGAAGCTTTCTTT
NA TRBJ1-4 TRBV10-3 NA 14 CAIGAQDSNEKLFF TGTGCCATCGGAGCACAAGACTCTAATGAAAAACTGTTTTTT
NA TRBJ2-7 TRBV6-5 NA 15 CASSYSPLKRYEQYF TGTGCCAGCAGTTACTCACCCCTGAAAAGGTACGAGCAGTACTTC
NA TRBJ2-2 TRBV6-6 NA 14 CASSWDLRGGELFF TGTGCCAGCAGTTGGGACTTAAGGGGCGGGGAGCTGTTTTTT
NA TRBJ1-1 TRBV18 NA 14 CASSPTGKNTEAFF TGTGCCAGCTCACCAACCGGGAAGAACACTGAAGCTTTCTTT
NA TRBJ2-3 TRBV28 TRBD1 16 CASNSGQGAFGDTQYF TGTGCCAGCAACTCCGGACAGGGGGCGTTCGGAGATACGCAGTATTTT
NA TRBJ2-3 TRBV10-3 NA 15 CATTGRPLLGDTQYF TGTGCCACAACCGGCCGACCGCTTTTAGGGGATACGCAGTATTTT
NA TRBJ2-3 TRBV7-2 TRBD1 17 CASSPDRGLLLADTQYF TGTGCCAGCAGCCCGGACAGGGGGCTCCTGTTGGCAGATACGCAGTATTTT
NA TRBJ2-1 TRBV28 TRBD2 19 CASSSPSAPSGRTYNEQFF TGTGCCAGCAGTTCCCCCTCTGCCCCTAGCGGGAGGACCTACAATGAGCAGTTCTTC
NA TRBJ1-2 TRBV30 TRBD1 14 CAWSGDTGGDGYTF TGTGCCTGGAGTGGGGATACAGGGGGTGATGGCTACACCTTC
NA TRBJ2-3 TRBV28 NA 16 CASSLRSRITTDTQYF TGTGCCAGCAGTTTACGTTCTAGGATTACCACAGATACGCAGTATTTT
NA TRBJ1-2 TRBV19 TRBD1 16 CASTPGTGGWTGGYTF TGTGCCAGTACTCCCGGGACAGGGGGCTGGACGGGGGGCTACACCTTC
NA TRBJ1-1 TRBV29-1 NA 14 CSVINTHLNTEAFF TGCAGCGTCATAAACACCCATCTGAACACTGAAGCTTTCTTT
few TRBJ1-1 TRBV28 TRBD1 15 CASSPMGQVRTEAFF TGTGCCAGCAGTCCCATGGGACAGGTCCGCACTGAAGCTTTCTTT
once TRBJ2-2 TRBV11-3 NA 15 CASSLRGTNTGELFF TGTGCCAGCAGCTTACGGGGAACGAACACCGGGGAGCTGTTTTTT
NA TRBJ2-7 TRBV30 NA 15 CAWSVQWGGPYEQYF TGTGCCTGGAGTGTACAGTGGGGGGGGCCCTACGAGCAGTACTTC
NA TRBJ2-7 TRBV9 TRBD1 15 CASSAGTGSTYEQYF TGTGCCAGCAGCGCCGGGACAGGGTCAACCTACGAGCAGTACTTC
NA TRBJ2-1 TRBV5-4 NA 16 CASSLPLALSGNEQFF TGTGCCAGCAGCCTCCCCCTGGCGCTCTCGGGCAATGAGCAGTTCTTC